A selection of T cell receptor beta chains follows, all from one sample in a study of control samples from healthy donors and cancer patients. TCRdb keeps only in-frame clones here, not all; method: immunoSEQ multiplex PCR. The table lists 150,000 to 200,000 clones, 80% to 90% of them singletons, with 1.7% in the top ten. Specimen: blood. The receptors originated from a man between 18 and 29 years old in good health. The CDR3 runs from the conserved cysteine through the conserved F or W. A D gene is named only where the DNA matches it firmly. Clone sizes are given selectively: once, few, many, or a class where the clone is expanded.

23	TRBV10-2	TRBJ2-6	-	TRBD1	TGCGCCAGCAGTGCCCCGAGAGACAGGGGGCGGGTTCGGCAGAGCTCTGGGGCCAACGTCCTGACTTTC	CASSAPRDRGRVRQSSGANVLTF
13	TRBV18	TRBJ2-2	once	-	TGTGCCAGCTCACCACAGGGGACCGGGGAGCTGTTTTTT	CASSPQGTGELFF
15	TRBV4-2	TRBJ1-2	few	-	TGTGCCAGCAGCCAAGACGAGGCAGGGTGGTATGGCTACACCTTC	CASSQDEAGWYGYTF
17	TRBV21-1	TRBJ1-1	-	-	TGTGCCAGCAGCAAAAAATTGGTGCCGACGGGTAACACTGAAGCTTTCTTT	CASSKKLVPTGNTEAFF
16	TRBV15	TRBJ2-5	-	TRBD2	TGTGCCACCAGCAGAGGTAGACTAGCGGTACAAGAGACCCAGTACTTC	CATSRGRLAVQETQYF
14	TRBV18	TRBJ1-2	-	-	TGTGCCAGCTCACCGGGACGCGGGAGGGATGGCTACACCTTC	CASSPGRGRDGYTF
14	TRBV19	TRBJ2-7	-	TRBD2	TGTGCCAGTAGTATCACTAGCGGGACCTACGAGCAGTACTTC	CASSITSGTYEQYF
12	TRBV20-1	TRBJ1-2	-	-	TGCAGTGCTAGTACAGGCAAATATGGCTACACCTTC	CSASTGKYGYTF
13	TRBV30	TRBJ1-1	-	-	TGTGCCTGGAGTGTTTTGGCAAACACTGAAGCTTTCTTT	CAWSVLANTEAFF
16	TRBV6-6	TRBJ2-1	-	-	TGTGCCAGCAGTTACTCCTTCCAGGGAAGTGGAGATGAGCAGTTCTTC	CASSYSFQGSGDEQFF
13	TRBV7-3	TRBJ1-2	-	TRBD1	TGTGCCAGCAGCTTCGACAGGGGGGGAGGCTACACCTTC	CASSFDRGGGYTF
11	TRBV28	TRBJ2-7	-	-	TGTGCCAGCAGGGGGTTCGGCGAGCAGTACTTC	CASRGFGEQYF
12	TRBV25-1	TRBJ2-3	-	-	TGTGCCAGCAGTGAAGCTACAGATACGCAGTATTTT	CASSEATDTQYF
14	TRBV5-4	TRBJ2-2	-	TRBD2	TGTGCCAGCAGCTTCAGGACTAGCACCGGGGAGCTGTTTTTT	CASSFRTSTGELFF
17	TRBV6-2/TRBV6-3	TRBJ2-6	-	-	TGTGCCAGCAGTTACTGGGGGCAGACCATAGGGGCCAACGTCCTGACTTTC	CASSYWGQTIGANVLTF
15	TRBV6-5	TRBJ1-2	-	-	TGTGCCAGCAGTTACCGTCAGCTTACCCTCTATGGCTACACCTTC	CASSYRQLTLYGYTF
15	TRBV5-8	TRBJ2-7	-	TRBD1	TGTGCCAGCAGCTTAGGCCAGGGGGCGGGCTACGAGCAGTACTTC	CASSLGQGAGYEQYF
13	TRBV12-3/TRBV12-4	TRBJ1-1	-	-	TGTGCCAGCAGTTTAGCGGGGACGTATGAAGCTTTCTTT	CASSLAGTYEAFF
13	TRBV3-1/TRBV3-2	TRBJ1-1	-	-	TGTGCCAGCAGACAACAGGAGAACACTGAAGCTTTCTTT	CASRQQENTEAFF
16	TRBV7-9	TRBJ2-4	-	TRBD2	TGTGCCAGCAGCTTTACTAGCGGGGGAGACGGTGACATTCAGTACTTC	CASSFTSGGDGDIQYF
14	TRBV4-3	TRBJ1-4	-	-	TGCGCCAGCAGCCGTGTTGGGGGTGATGAAAAACTGTTTTTT	CASSRVGGDEKLFF
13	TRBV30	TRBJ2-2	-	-	TGTGCCTGGAACCCGGTCAACACCGGGGAGCTGTTTTTT	CAWNPVNTGELFF
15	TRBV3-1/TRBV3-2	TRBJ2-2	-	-	TGTGCCAGCAGCCTTGGACAGCCAGGCACCGGGGAGCTGTTTTTT	CASSLGQPGTGELFF
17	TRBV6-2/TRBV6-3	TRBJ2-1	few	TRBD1	TGTGCCAGCAGTTATGCGATGGGTGGACAGGGCTACAATGAGCAGTTCTTC	CASSYAMGGQGYNEQFF
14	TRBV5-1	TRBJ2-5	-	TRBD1	TGCGCCAGCGCCGAGGCGGACAGGCGAGAGACCCAGTACTTC	CASAEADRRETQYF
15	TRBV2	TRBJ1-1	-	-	TGTGCCAGCAGTCTGTTGGCGCAAATGAACACTGAAGCTTTCTTT	CASSLLAQMNTEAFF
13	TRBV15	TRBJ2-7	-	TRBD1	TGTGCCACCGGAACAGGGGGCCCCTACGAGCAGTACTTC	CATGTGGPYEQYF
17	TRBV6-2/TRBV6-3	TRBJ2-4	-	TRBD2	TGTGCCAGCAGTAAGGGAGGGTACTCTGGGGCCAAAAACATTCAGTACTTC	CASSKGGYSGAKNIQYF
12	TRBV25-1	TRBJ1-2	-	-	TGTGCCAGCAGTGAATTGGGGGTTGGCTACACCTTC	CASSELGVGYTF
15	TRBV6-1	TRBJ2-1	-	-	TGTGCCAGCAGTGATTACGGGGAGGGGGACAATGAGCAGTTCTTC	CASSDYGEGDNEQFF
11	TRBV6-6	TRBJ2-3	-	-	TGTGCCAGCAGTCGCGCAGATACGCAGTATTTT	CASSRADTQYF
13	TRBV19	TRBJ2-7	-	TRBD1	TGTGCCACCAGAGAGCAGGGGGCGTGGGAGCAGTACTTC	CATREQGAWEQYF
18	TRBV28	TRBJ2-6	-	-	TGTGCCAGCAGTTTAGGTCCAGGGATGCGCTCTGGGGCCAACGTCCTGACTTTC	CASSLGPGMRSGANVLTF
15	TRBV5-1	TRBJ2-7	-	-	TGCGCCAGCAGCTTAGCACCCGGGGGGCCCTACGAGCAGTACTTC	CASSLAPGGPYEQYF
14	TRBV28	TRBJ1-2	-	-	TGTGCCAGCAGCCGTACCCGGGACCGTATGGGCTACACCTTC	CASSRTRDRMGYTF
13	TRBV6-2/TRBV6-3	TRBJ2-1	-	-	TGTGCCAGCAGTTACGAGGGGCACAATGAGCAGTTCTTC	CASSYEGHNEQFF
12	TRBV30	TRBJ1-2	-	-	TGTGCCTGGAGTGTAATCGGCTATGGCTACACCTTC	CAWSVIGYGYTF
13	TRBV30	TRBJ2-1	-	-	TGCGCGAGGGGACCACAGGGAGGAGGCGAGCAGTTCTTC	CARGPQGGGEQFF
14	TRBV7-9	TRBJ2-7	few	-	TGTGCCAGCAGCCCCAGGGATTTCCTCTACGAGCAGTACTTC	CASSPRDFLYEQYF
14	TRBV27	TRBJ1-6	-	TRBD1	TGTGCCAGCACCACGGACAGGGACCATTCACCCCTCCACTTT	CASTTDRDHSPLHF
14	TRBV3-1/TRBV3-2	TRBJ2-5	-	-	TGTGCCAGCAGCCCGGAGTATGTTGGGGAGACCCAGTACTTC	CASSPEYVGETQYF
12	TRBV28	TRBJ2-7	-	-	-	CASSFLAVEQYF
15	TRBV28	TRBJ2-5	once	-	TGTGCCAGCAGACCTGCGGGACACCTCCAAGAGACCCAGTACTTC	CASRPAGHLQETQYF
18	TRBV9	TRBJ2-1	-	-	TGTGCCAGCAGCAGCCCTCAGGGTCGTTCTTCTTCTTACAATGAGCAGTTCTTC	CASSSPQGRSSSYNEQFF
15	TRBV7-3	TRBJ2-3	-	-	TGTGCCAGCAGCTTAGCGGGGTATCGCACAGATACGCAGTATTTT	CASSLAGYRTDTQYF
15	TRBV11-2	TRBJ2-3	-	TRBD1	TGTGCCAGCAGCCTTCGGACAGGGAGCACAGATACGCAGTATTTT	CASSLRTGSTDTQYF
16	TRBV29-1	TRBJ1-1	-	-	TGCAGCGCCCGGTCCAGGGGCCAAAGTTATAACACTGAAGCTTTCTTT	CSARSRGQSYNTEAFF
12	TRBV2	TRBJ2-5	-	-	TGTGCCAGTAGGGACTGGCAAGAGACCCAGTACTTC	CASRDWQETQYF
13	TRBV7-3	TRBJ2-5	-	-	TGTGCCAGCAGCCCAAGGAGGGAGGAGACCCAGTACTTC	CASSPRREETQYF
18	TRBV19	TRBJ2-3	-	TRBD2	TGTGCCAGTAGTAGGGGAACCGGGACTAGCGGGGGTGAAGGTACGCAGTATTTT	CASSRGTGTSGGEGTQYF
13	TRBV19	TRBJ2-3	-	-	TGTGCCAGTAGTCCGGGGCTGTTGGATACGCAGTATTTT	CASSPGLLDTQYF
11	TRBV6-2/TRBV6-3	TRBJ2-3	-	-	TGTGCCAGCAGCCAGGCAGATACGCAGTATTTT	CASSQADTQYF
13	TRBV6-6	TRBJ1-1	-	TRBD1	TGTGCCAGCAGTTACCCAATGGACAGGGCAGCTTTCTTT	CASSYPMDRAAFF
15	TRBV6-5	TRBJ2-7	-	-	TGTGCCAGCAGCAAGGAGGAGGGGGCTTCCTACGAGCAGTACTTC	CASSKEEGASYEQYF
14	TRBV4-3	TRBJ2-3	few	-	TGCGCCAGCAGCCTTTCCCCTCTCACAGATACGCAGTATTTT	CASSLSPLTDTQYF
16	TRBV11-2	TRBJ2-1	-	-	TGTGCCAGCAGCTTATCTGGCGTCCTCTCCTACAATGAGCAGTTCTTC	CASSLSGVLSYNEQFF